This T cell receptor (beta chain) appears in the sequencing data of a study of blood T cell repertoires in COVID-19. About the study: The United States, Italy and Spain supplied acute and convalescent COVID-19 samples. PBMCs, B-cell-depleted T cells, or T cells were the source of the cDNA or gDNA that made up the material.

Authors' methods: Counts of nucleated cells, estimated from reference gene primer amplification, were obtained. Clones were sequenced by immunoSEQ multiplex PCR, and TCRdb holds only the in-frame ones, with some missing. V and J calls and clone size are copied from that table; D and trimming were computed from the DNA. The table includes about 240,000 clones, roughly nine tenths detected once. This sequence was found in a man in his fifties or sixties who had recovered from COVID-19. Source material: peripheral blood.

CDR3 nucleotides: TGTGCCAGCAGCCCCCGGACAGGAAATCTCTACGAGCAGTACTTC. This gives the protein CASSPRTGNLYEQYF. The rearrangement uses TRBV9 and TRBJ2-7, with 7 bases matching TRBD1. The germline CDR1 and CDR2 sequences are SGDLS and YYNGEE. Trimming cost V 4 bases and J 3 bases; bases outside gene matches: 10. The CDR3 is made up of 15 amino acids.